This T cell receptor (beta chain) is drawn from a study of radiation and T cells in renal cell carcinoma. The table came from immunoSEQ multiplex PCR; TCRdb's copy has only in-frame clones and leaves some out. The table lists about 34,000 clones, over 70% of them singletons. Remarks on this clone: Its antigen is unidentified.

As to time point: blood 4 weeks post-SBRT, at nephrectomy. Stated treatment: 15 Gy SBRT to primary tumor, nephrectomy 4 weeks later. This renal cell carcinoma was of the clear cell type. Study-level results: From baseline, blood top tumor clonotypes peaked at 2 weeks post-radiation.

In germline, CDR1 is SGHRS, CDR2 YFSETQ. There are 14 residues in the CDR3. Trimming pared 6 bases from V and 3 bases from J, leaving 14 bases between. The specimen comprised blood, sampled from a patient whose treatment included radiotherapy and nephrectomy. The chain links TRBV5-1 to TRBJ2-3; no clear D gene. The source of this sequence is a man in his sixties with renal cell carcinoma. CDR3 sequence: CASTVFMATDTQYF. CDR3 DNA: TGCGCCAGCACCGTCTTTATGGCTACAGATACGCAGTATTTT.